The clone carrying this T cell receptor (beta chain) appeared a few times. The sample comes from a study of blood T cell repertoires in COVID-19. Trimming removed 6 bases from V and 1 base from J; junction bases left unmatched: 5. CDR3 length: 15 residues. CDR1 SGHVS and CDR2 FQNEAQ come from the germline V gene. In the authors' methods: Reference gene primer amplification in the assay estimated nucleated cell counts. Repertoires were generated with immunoSEQ multiplex PCR, while TCRdb's copy carries only in-frame clones and drops some. Clone size and the V and J calls come from that table; the DNA yielded D and trimming. This table has some 80,000 clones, roughly 88% appearing once.

Sequencing was done on a sample of peripheral blood. The genes are TRBV7-8 and TRBJ1-5; TRBD1 aligns across 8 bases. The clonotype was recovered from a human donor in a cohort sampled during active COVID-19. The CDR3 region has the DNA TGTGCCAGCAGGCCGGACAGGGCCAGCAATCAGCCCCAGCATTTT. It yields the protein CASRPDRASNQPQHF.